Sequencing of this T cell receptor (beta chain) was carried out in a study of human versus mouse CDR3 diversity and MHC coevolution. Data came from immunoSEQ multiplex PCR; TCRdb stores just in-frame clones and leaves some out. The sample records over 60,000 clones, 85% to 95% being singletons. Trimming left V 1 base short and J 8 bases short, with 17 bases between. The CDR3 is 15 amino acids. CDR1 LNHDA and CDR2 SQIVND come from the germline V gene (reference sequence). The rearrangement uses TRBV19 and TRBJ1-2; D may be TRBD1 (6 bases). Sequencing used naive CD4+ T cells from blood. The subset denotes: CD45RO-negative CD62L-positive naive CD4 T cells. The clonotype originates from a person between 25 and 75 years old in good health. In nucleotides, the CDR3 is TGTGCCAGTAGTATAGCGGGGACACCCGGGAGGGGCTACACCTTC. This codes for CASSIAGTPGRGYTF.